This T cell receptor beta chain stems from a study of CXCR3-negative and CXCR3-positive naive CD8 T cells. Concerning this clonotype itself: Antigen specificity is unknown.

Findings of the study overall: Fresh PBMCs were used in most assays, and CXCR3 expression partially decreased after cryopreservation.

The method, 5' RACE with UMI labels, was used to prepare the TRB cDNA libraries. TCRdb reprocessed the 5' RACE reads, with one entry per CDR3 protein and no DNA. The sample features tens of thousands of distinct CDR3 sequences, with around 9.6% in its top ten. Per the germline V gene, CDR1 is SEHNR and CDR2 is FQNEAQ (reference sequence). CDR3 size: 17 residues. The receptor was isolated from a human donor in good health. Some clones in this sample may be carry-over from other donors' samples. Sequenced material: memory CD8+ T cells from blood. The chain carries TRBV7-9 and TRBJ2-5; TCRdb picks TRBD1, but there is no DNA to check that call. The CDR3 loop reads CASSAERGADPPETQYF.